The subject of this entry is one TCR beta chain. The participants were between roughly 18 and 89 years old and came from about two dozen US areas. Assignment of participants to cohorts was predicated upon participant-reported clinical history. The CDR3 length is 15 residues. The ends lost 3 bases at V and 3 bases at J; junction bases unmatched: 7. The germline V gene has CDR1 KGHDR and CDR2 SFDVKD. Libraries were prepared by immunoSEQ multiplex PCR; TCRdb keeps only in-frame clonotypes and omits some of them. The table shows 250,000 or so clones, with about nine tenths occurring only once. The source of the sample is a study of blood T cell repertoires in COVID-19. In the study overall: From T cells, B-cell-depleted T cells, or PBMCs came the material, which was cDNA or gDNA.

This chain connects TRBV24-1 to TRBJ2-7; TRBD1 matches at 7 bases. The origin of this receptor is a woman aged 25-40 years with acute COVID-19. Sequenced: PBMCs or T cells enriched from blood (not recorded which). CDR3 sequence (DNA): TGTGCCACCAGTGATCCTCGACAGGGAATCTACGAGCAGTACTTC. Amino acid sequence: CATSDPRQGIYEQYF.